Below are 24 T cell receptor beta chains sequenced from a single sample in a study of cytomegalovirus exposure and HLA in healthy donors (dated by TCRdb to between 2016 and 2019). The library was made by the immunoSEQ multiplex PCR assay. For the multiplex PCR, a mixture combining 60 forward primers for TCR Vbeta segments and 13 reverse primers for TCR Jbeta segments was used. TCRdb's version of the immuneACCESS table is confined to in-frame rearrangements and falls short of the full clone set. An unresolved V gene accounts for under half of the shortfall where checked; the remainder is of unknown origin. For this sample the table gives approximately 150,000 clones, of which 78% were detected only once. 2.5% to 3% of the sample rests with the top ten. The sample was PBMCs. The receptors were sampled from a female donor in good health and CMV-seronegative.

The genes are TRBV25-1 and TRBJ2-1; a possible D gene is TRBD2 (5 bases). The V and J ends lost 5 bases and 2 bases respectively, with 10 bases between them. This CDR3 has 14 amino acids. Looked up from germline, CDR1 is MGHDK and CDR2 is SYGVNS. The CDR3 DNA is TGTGCCAGCAGTCCAGACTACCCCTACAATGAGCAGTTCTTC. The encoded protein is CASSPDYPYNEQFF.

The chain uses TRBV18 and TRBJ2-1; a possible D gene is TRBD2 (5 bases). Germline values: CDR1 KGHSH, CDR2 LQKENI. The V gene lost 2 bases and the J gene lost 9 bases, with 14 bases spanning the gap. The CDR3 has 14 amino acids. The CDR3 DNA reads TGTGCCAGCTCACCAGGACCACGGGGTGGTGAGCAGTTCTTC. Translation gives CASSPGPRGGEQFF.

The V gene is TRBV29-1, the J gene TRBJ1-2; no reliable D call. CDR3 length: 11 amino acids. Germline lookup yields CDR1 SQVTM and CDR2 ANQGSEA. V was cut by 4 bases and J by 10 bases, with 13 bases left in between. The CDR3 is CSVGAQSVYTF. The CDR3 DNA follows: TGCAGCGTTGGGGCCCAGAGTGTCTACACCTTC.

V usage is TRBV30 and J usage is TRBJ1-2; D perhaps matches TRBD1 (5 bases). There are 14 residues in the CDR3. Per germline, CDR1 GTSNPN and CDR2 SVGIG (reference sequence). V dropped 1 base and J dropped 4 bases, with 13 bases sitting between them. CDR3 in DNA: TGTGCCTGGAGTGGGGATGGGCAGGGCTATGGCTACACCTTC. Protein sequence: CAWSGDGQGYGYTF.

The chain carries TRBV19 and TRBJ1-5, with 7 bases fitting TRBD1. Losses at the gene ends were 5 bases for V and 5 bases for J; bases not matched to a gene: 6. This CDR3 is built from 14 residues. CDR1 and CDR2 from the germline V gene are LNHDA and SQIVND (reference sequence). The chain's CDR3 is CASSSTGTYQPQHF. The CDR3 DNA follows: TGTGCCAGTAGTTCGACAGGGACCTATCAGCCCCAGCATTTT.

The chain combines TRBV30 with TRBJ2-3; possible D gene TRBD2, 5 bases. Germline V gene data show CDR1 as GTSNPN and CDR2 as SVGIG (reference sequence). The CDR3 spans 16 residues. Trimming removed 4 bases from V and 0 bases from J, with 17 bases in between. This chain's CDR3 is CAWTLRWRSSTDTQYF. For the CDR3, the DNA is TGTGCCTGGACCCTTCGGTGGAGGTCCAGCACAGATACGCAGTATTTT.

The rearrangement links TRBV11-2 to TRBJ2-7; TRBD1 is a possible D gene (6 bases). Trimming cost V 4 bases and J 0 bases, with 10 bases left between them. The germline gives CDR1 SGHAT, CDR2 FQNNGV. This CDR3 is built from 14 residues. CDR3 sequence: CASSWTASSYEQYF. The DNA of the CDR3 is TGTGCCAGCAGCTGGACAGCGAGCTCCTACGAGCAGTACTTC.

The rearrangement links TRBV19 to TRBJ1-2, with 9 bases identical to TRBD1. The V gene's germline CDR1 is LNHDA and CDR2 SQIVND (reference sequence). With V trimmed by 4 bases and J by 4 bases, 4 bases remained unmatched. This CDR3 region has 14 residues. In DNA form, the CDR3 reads TGTGCCAGTAGTACTGGGACAGGGATCTATGGCTACACCTTC. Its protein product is CASSTGTGIYGYTF.

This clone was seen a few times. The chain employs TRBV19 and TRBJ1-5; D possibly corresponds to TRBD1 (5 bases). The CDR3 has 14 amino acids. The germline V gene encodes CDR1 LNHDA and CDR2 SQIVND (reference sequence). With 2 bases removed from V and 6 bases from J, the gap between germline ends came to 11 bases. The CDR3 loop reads CASSIRGGGQPQHF. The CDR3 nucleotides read TGTGCCAGTAGTATACGGGGGGGAGGTCAGCCCCAGCATTTT.

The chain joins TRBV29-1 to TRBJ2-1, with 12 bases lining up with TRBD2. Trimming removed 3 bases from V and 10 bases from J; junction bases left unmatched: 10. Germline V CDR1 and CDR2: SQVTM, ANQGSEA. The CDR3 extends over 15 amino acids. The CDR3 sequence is CSVDGGLAGISEQFF. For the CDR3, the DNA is TGCAGCGTTGACGGAGGACTAGCGGGGATAAGCGAGCAGTTCTTC.

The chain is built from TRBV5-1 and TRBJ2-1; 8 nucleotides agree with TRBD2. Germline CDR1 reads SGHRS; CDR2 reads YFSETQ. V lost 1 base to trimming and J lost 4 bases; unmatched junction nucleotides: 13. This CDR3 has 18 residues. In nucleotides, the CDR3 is TGCGCCAGCAGCTTGAAGCCCCTAGCGGGCGTGGGATACAATGAGCAGTTCTTC. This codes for CASSLKPLAGVGYNEQFF.

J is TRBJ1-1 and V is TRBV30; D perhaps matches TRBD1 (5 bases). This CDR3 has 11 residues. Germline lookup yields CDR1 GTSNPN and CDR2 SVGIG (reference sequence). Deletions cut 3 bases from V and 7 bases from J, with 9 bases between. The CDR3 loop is CAWSRDGEAFF. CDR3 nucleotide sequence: TGTGCCTGGAGCAGGGATGGTGAAGCTTTCTTT.

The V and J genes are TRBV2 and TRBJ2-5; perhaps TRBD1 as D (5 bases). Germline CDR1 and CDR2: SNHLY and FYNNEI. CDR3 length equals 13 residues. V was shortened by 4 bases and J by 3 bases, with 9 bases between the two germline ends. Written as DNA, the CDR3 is TGTGCCAGCAGTGGTAGCAGGGAAGAGACCCAGTACTTC. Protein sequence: CASSGSREETQYF. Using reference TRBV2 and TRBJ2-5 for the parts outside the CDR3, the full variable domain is EPEVTQTPSHQVTQMGQEVILRCVPISNHLYFYWYRQILGQKVEFLVSFYNNEISEKSEIFDDQFSVERPDGSNFTLKIRSTKLEDSAMYFCASSGSREETQYFGPGTRLLVL.

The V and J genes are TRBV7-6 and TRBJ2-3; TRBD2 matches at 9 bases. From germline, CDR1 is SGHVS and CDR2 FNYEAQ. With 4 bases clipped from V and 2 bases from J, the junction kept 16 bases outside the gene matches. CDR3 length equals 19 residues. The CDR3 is CASSSSTLAGMAPTDTQYF. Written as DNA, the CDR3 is TGTGCCAGCAGCTCCTCGACCCTAGCGGGAATGGCCCCCACAGATACGCAGTATTTT.

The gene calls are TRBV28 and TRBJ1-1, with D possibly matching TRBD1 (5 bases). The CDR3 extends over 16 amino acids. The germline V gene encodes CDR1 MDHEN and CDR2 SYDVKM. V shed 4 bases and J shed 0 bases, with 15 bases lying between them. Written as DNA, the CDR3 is TGTGCCAGCAGTTCTCAGGGCAATGGGATGAACACTGAAGCTTTCTTT. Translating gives CASSSQGNGMNTEAFF.

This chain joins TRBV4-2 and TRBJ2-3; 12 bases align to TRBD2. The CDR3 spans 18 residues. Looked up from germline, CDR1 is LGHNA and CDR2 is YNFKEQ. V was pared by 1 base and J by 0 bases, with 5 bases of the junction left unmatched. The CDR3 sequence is CASSQGLAGDPSTDTQYF. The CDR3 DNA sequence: TGTGCCAGCAGCCAAGGACTAGCGGGGGATCCCAGCACAGATACGCAGTATTTT.

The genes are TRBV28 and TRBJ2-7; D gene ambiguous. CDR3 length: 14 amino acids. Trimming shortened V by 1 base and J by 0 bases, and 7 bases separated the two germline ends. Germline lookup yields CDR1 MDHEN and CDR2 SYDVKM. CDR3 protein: CASSLFRSSYEQYF. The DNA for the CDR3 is TGTGCCAGCAGTTTATTCCGGAGCTCCTACGAGCAGTACTTC.

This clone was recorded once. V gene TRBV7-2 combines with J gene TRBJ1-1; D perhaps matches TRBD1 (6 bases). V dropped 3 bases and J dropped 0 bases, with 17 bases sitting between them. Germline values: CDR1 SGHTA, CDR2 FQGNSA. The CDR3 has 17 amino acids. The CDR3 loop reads CASSLRRGGIMNTEAFF. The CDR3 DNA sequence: TGTGCCAGCAGCTTGCGAAGGGGGGGGATAATGAACACTGAAGCTTTCTTT. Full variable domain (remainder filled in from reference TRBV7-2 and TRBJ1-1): GAGVSQSPSNKVTEKGKDVELRCDPISGHTALYWYRQSLGQGLEFLIYFQGNSAPDKSGLPSDRFSAERTGGSVSTLTIQRTQQEDSAVYLCASSLRRGGIMNTEAFFGQGTRLTVV.

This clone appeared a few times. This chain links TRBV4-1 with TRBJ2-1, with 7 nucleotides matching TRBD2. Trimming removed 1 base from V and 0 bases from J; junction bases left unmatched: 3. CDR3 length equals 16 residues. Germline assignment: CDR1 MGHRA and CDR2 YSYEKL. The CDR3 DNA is TGCGCCAGCAGCCAAGTCCGGACTAGCTCCTACAATGAGCAGTTCTTC. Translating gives CASSQVRTSSYNEQFF.

CDR3 in amino acids: CATSRDRGGVETQYF. The CDR3 coding sequence is TGTGCCACCAGCAGAGATCGTGGTGGAGTAGAGACCCAGTACTTC. V is TRBV15 and J is TRBJ2-5; D remains ambiguous. Trimming took off 0 bases at V and 4 bases at J, with 12 bases between the two ends. The CDR3 spans 15 residues. The V gene's germline CDR1 is LNHNV and CDR2 YYDKDF (reference sequence).

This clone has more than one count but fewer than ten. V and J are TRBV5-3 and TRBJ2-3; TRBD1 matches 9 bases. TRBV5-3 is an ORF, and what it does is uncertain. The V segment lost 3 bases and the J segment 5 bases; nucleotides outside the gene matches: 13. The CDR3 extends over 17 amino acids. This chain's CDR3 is CARSSTLPGQGVDTQYF. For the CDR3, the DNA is TGTGCCAGAAGCTCCACCCTACCGGGACAGGGTGTAGATACGCAGTATTTT.

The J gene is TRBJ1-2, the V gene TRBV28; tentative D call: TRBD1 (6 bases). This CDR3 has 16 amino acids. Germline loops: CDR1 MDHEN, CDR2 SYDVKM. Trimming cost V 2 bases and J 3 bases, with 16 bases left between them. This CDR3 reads CASSLGGGGRYYGYTF. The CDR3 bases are TGTGCCAGCAGTTTAGGGGGCGGAGGCCGGTACTATGGCTACACCTTC.

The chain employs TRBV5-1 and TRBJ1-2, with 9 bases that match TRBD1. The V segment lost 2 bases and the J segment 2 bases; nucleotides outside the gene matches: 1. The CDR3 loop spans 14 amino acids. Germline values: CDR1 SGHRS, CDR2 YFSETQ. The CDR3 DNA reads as TGCGCCAGCAGCTTCGGGACAGGGAACTATGGCTACACCTTC. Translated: CASSFGTGNYGYTF.

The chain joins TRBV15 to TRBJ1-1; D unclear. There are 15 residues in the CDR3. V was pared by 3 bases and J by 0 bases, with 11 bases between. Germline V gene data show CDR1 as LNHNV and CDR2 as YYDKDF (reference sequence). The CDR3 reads CATSRRVGMNTEAFF. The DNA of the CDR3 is TGTGCCACCAGCAGGAGGGTGGGGATGAACACTGAAGCTTTCTTT.